Presented here are 26 T cell receptor beta chains from one specimen sequenced in a study of blood T cell repertoires in COVID-19. Method: immunoSEQ multiplex PCR; TCRdb's copy keeps in-frame clones and lacks some. Here the sample spans approximately 200,000 clones, about 86% being singletons. Sequenced sample: PBMCs or T cells enriched from blood (not recorded which). The receptor set was obtained from a woman aged 25 to 45 who had been exposed to COVID-19.

J is TRBJ1-1 and V is TRBV5-1, with 9 bases lining up with TRBD1. V gave up 4 bases and J gave up 4 bases; unmatched junction bases: 8. Per the germline V gene, CDR1 is SGHRS and CDR2 is YFSETQ. There are 15 residues in the CDR3. The CDR3 DNA reads as TGCGCCAGCAGCACGGACAGGGGTGGTATCACTGAAGCTTTCTTT. Translating gives CASSTDRGGITEAFF.

The rearrangement joins TRBV30 to TRBJ1-4; 9 bases align to TRBD1. The ends lost 0 bases at V and 8 bases at J; junction bases unmatched: 7. There are 15 residues in the CDR3. Per the germline V gene, CDR1 is GTSNPN and CDR2 is SVGIG (reference sequence). The CDR3 DNA reads as TGTGCCTGGAGTGTACGGGACAGGGTACAGGAAAAACTGTTTTTT. Residues: CAWSVRDRVQEKLFF.

Here the CDR3 reads CSVGVRGGQTDTQYF. As DNA, the CDR3 is TGCAGCGTTGGGGTGCGGGGGGGCCAGACAGATACGCAGTATTTT. V usage is TRBV29-1 and J usage is TRBJ2-3; TRBD2 agrees at 9 bases. With V trimmed by 4 bases and J by 3 bases, 8 bases remained unmatched. CDR3 length: 15 amino acids. Germline assignment: CDR1 SQVTM and CDR2 ANQGSEA.

The chain uses TRBV5-1 and TRBJ1-5; D may be TRBD1 (5 bases). The ends were cut back, 5 bases at V and 12 bases at J, with 15 bases in the middle. Germline V gene data show CDR1 as SGHRS and CDR2 as YFSETQ. This CDR3 region has 12 residues. CDR3 in amino acids: CASSPNGGLQHF. Here the CDR3 DNA reads TGCGCCAGCAGTCCGAATGGGGGACTCCAGCATTTT.

The rearrangement joins TRBV9 to TRBJ2-1; D uncertain. The V gene lost 2 bases and the J gene lost 6 bases, with 9 bases spanning the gap. This CDR3 contains 13 residues. Germline CDR1 and CDR2: SGDLS and YYNGEE. CDR3 bases: TGTGCCAGCAGCGTGAGTTCGGTCAATGAGCAGTTCTTC. Protein product: CASSVSSVNEQFF.

V and J are TRBV18 and TRBJ1-2; 8 bases line up with TRBD1. Trimming at V came to 5 bases and at J to 6 bases, leaving 5 bases not matched to a gene. Germline CDR1 is KGHSH and CDR2 is LQKENI. There are 13 residues in the CDR3. The CDR3 region is CASSSAGGNGYTF. In DNA, the CDR3 is TGTGCCAGCTCAAGCGCAGGGGGCAATGGCTACACCTTC.

In regard to this clone: Other DNA variants within this sample encode the same CDR3. The chain has TRBV3-1 (or the pseudogene TRBV3-2) and TRBJ1-1; D not certain. Germline CDR1 is LGHDT and CDR2 is YNNKEL (reference sequence). V lost 0 bases to trimming and J lost 1 base, with 12 bases between them. The CDR3 consists of 16 residues. The CDR3 bases are TGTGCCAGCAGCCAAGAAAGTCTTAGAGGGAACACTGAAGCTTTCTTT. It codes for CASSQESLRGNTEAFF.

The rearrangement joins TRBV7-6 to TRBJ2-1, with 11 bases aligning to TRBD2. V shed 2 bases, J shed 4 bases, and the junction held 4 bases outside the gene matches. CDR1 and CDR2 (germline): SGHVS, FNYEAQ. This CDR3 has 16 amino acids. The CDR3 DNA reads TGTGCCAGCAGCTTAATGACTAGCGGGGCATACAATGAGCAGTTCTTC. This gives the protein CASSLMTSGAYNEQFF.

The chain is built from TRBV3-1 (or the pseudogene TRBV3-2) and TRBJ1-2; the D gene is possibly TRBD1 (6 bases). Germline-derived CDR1 and CDR2 are LGHDT and YNNKEL (reference sequence). The V end was cut by 1 base, the J end by 6 bases, with 15 bases between. The CDR3 loop spans 15 amino acids. The CDR3 region has the DNA TGTGCCAGCAGCCAAGGAGATGGGGGCGGTGATGGCTACACCTTC. Translated: CASSQGDGGGDGYTF.

V and J are TRBV3-1 (or the pseudogene TRBV3-2) and TRBJ2-7; D is unclear. V lost 2 bases to trimming and J lost 5 bases, with 13 bases between them. Germline lookup yields CDR1 LGHDT and CDR2 YNNKEL (reference sequence). There are 14 residues in the CDR3. CDR3 DNA sequence: TGTGCCAGCAGCCAACCCCAGTCGGGTAACGAGCAGTACTTC. Protein product: CASSQPQSGNEQYF.

The rearrangement uses TRBV5-4 and TRBJ2-2; 12 nucleotides align to TRBD2. Germline CDR1 and CDR2: SGHNT and YYREEE (reference sequence). Unmatched junction bases numbered 9, after V lost 3 bases and J lost 6 bases. The length of the CDR3 is 17 residues. The CDR3 nucleotides read TGTGCCAGCAGCTCCTACCTAGCGGGGGGGATCGCCGGGGAGCTGTTTTTT. It codes for CASSSYLAGGIAGELFF.

V and J are TRBV11-3 and TRBJ1-2, with unresolved D. The CDR3 consists of 14 residues. CDR1 SGHNT and CDR2 YENEEA come from the germline V gene. Trimming took off 1 base at V and 3 bases at J, with 9 bases between the two ends. The CDR3 protein is CASSLGRRDYGYTF. CDR3 nucleotides: TGTGCCAGCAGCTTAGGTCGACGGGACTATGGCTACACCTTC.

CDR3 DNA sequence: TGCAGCGTTGGGGACAGGGCGTACCAAGAGACCCAGTACTTC. Translating gives CSVGDRAYQETQYF. The V gene is TRBV29-1, the J gene TRBJ2-5; TRBD1 matches 9 bases. The CDR3 sequence is 14 residues long. Germline CDR1 reads SQVTM; CDR2 reads ANQGSEA. J was trimmed by 0 bases and V by 4 bases; bases with no gene match: 3.

The chain links TRBV6-4 to TRBJ1-5; no reliable D call. Germline CDR1 is MRHNA and CDR2 is SNTAGT. This CDR3 has 13 amino acids. V lost 4 bases and J 3 bases, leaving 7 bases between the germline ends. Here the CDR3 DNA reads TGTGCCAGCAGTGTGCAGGCCAATCAGCCCCAGCATTTT. It specifies CASSVQANQPQHF.

V and J are TRBV7-8 and TRBJ2-7; D may be TRBD1 (6 bases). The length of the CDR3 is 15 residues. Germline assignment: CDR1 SGHVS and CDR2 FQNEAQ. The V and J ends lost 5 bases and 3 bases respectively, with 17 bases between them. The CDR3 nucleotides are TGTGCCAGCAGCGCACAAGCAGGGGTCGACTACGAGCAGTACTTC. Translating gives CASSAQAGVDYEQYF.

The chain joins TRBV30 to TRBJ2-1, with TRBD1 matching 8 bases. The germline V gene encodes CDR1 GTSNPN and CDR2 SVGIG (reference sequence). With 0 bases clipped from V and 9 bases from J, the junction kept 10 bases outside the gene matches. The CDR3 length is 15 residues. CDR3 sequence reads: CAWSVPRTGYREQFF. In nucleotides, the CDR3 is TGTGCCTGGAGTGTCCCTCGGACAGGGTATCGTGAGCAGTTCTTC.

This clone was detected a few times. The chain is built from TRBV6-1 and TRBJ1-2; D is unresolved. The germline V and J ends were trimmed by 2 bases and 4 bases, with 11 bases remaining between them. The CDR3 runs 14 residues. Germline CDR1 and CDR2: MNHNS and SASEGT. CDR3 sequence (DNA): TGTGCCAGCAGTGAATGGCAGATCCTCTATGGCTACACCTTC. As protein: CASSEWQILYGYTF.

This chain joins TRBV4-1 and TRBJ2-7, with a weak D call TRBD1 (5 bases). Germline values: CDR1 MGHRA, CDR2 YSYEKL. The CDR3 contains 14 residues. The V and J ends lost 0 bases and 7 bases respectively, with 13 bases between them. CDR3 residues: CASSQDSPGREQYF. CDR3 sequence (DNA): TGCGCCAGCAGCCAAGATAGCCCAGGGCGGGAGCAGTACTTC.

The genes are TRBV19 and TRBJ1-2; D gene unclear. Deletions cut 5 bases from V and 7 bases from J, with 11 bases between. The CDR3 loop spans 12 amino acids. Germline lookup yields CDR1 LNHDA and CDR2 SQIVND (reference sequence). CDR3 loop: CASSVAEGGYTF. The CDR3 DNA reads TGTGCCAGTAGTGTGGCAGAGGGTGGCTACACCTTC.

The genes are TRBV5-1 and TRBJ2-5, with a weak D call TRBD1 (6 bases). The V end was cut by 3 bases, the J end by 2 bases, with 14 bases between. CDR1 is SGHRS, CDR2 YFSETQ, per germline. This CDR3 is 15 amino acids long. Written as DNA, the CDR3 is TGCGCCAGCAGCTCCTATGGACAGAGACAAGAGACCCAGTACTTC. Translated: CASSSYGQRQETQYF.

Regarding this clone: One end of the junction fails to match germline, which may point to a read error. The chain links TRBV12-5 to TRBJ1-2; tentative D call: TRBD1 (5 bases). This CDR3 has 13 amino acids. Per the germline V gene, CDR1 is LGHNT and CDR2 is FRNRAP. CDR3 DNA: TGTGCTAGTGGTTTGACAGGTTCTTCCCCTTACCTCTTC. Its protein is CASGLTGSSPYLF. The whole variable domain, filled in from reference TRBV12-5 and TRBJ1-2, reads DARVTQTPRHKVTEMGQEVTMRCQPILGHNTVFWYRQTMMQGLELLAYFRNRAPLDDSGMPKDRFSAEMPDATLATLKIQPSEPRDSAVYFCASGLTGSSPYLFGSGTRLTVV.

This chain connects TRBV6-4 to TRBJ2-3, with TRBD1 as a possible D gene (6 bases). The CDR3 loop spans 13 amino acids. The germline gives CDR1 MRHNA, CDR2 SNTAGT. The V end lost 9 bases, the J end lost 2 bases, and 12 bases lay between the germline ends. The CDR3, as DNA: TGTGCCAGTAGACAGGTAAACACAGATACGCAGTATTTT. Amino acids: CASRQVNTDTQYF.

The gene calls are TRBV19 and TRBJ1-1, with D unclear. The germline gives CDR1 LNHDA, CDR2 SQIVND (reference sequence). Trimming took off 1 base at V and 8 bases at J, with 11 bases between the two ends. This CDR3 has 13 residues. Written as DNA, the CDR3 is TGTGCCAGTAGTATAGGGTGGCCGGGGGAAGCTTTCTTT. Translated: CASSIGWPGEAFF. The variable domain in full, completed from reference TRBV19 and TRBJ1-1, reads DGGITQSPKYLFRKEGQNVTLSCEQNLNHDAMYWYRQDPGQGLRLIYYSQIVNDFQKGDIAEGYSVSREKKESFPLTVTSAQKNPTAFYLCASSIGWPGEAFFGQGTRLTVV.

The chain carries TRBV5-1 and TRBJ2-1; possible D gene TRBD2, 5 bases. V lost 6 bases and J lost 6, with 19 bases in between. The CDR3 runs to 15 residues. Germline V gene sequence: CDR1 SGHRS, CDR2 YFSETQ. CDR3 sequence (DNA): TGCGCCAGCAAAAAGGATCTAGCTGCCCCCAATGAGCAGTTCTTC. Encoded protein: CASKKDLAAPNEQFF.

J is TRBJ2-2 and V is TRBV11-3; weak D call: TRBD2 (5 bases). Trimming stripped 5 bases from V and 6 bases from J, with 10 bases between. The CDR3 length is 13 residues. Germline lookup yields CDR1 SGHNT and CDR2 YENEEA. As DNA, the CDR3 is TGTGCCAGCAGCGCGTTCGGGGCCGGGGAGCTGTTTTTT. This translates into CASSAFGAGELFF.

The chain recombines TRBV30 with TRBJ1-2; no clear D. Germline V gene sequence: CDR1 GTSNPN, CDR2 SVGIG (reference sequence). The CDR3 length is 11 residues. V lost 4 bases and J 4 bases, leaving 7 bases between the germline ends. In nucleotides, the CDR3 is TGTGCCTGGATTAGTGGCTATGGCTACACCTTC. This sequence encodes CAWISGYGYTF.